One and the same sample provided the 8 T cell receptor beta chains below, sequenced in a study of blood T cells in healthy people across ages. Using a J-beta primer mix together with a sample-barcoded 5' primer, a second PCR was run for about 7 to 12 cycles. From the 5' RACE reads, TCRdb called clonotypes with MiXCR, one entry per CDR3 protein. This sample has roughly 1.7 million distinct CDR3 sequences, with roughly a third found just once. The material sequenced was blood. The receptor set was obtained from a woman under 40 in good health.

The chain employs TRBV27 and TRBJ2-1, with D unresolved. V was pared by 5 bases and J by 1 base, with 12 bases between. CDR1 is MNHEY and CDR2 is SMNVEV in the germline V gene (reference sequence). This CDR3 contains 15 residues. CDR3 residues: CASSQVHASYNEQFF. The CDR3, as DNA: TGTGCCAGCAGTCAAGTACACGCTTCCTACAATGAGCAGTTCTTC.

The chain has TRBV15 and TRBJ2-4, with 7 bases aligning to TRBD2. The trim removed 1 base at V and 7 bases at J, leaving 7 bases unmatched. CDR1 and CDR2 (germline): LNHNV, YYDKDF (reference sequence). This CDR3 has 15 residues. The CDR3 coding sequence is TGTGCCACCAGCAGAGTTGGGGACGGGGGGAACATTCAGTACTTC. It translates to CATSRVGDGGNIQYF.

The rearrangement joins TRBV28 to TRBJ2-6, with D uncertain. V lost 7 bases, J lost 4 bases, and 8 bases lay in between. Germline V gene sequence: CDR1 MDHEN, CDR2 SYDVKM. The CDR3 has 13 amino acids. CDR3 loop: CASMIYGANVLTF. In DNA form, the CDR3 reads TGTGCCAGCATGATATACGGGGCCAACGTCCTGACTTTC. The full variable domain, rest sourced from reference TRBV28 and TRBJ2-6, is DVKVTQSSRYLVKRTGEKVFLECVQDMDHENMFWYRQDPGLGLRLIYFSYDVKMKEKGDIPEGYSVSREKKERFSLILESASTNQTSMYLCASMIYGANVLTFGAGSRLTVL.

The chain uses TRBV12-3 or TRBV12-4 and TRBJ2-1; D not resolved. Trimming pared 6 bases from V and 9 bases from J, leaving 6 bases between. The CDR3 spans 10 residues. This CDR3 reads CASRGSEQFF. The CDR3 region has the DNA TGTGCCAGCAGGGGTAGTGAGCAGTTCTTC.

The CDR3 DNA is TGTGCCAGCTCCGGGGGACTAGCGGGACCCAATGAGCAGTTCTTC. Amino acid sequence: CASSGGLAGPNEQFF. The gene calls are TRBV18 and TRBJ2-1; TRBD2 matches 13 bases. Germline V gene data show CDR1 as KGHSH and CDR2 as LQKENI. CDR3 length equals 15 residues. V was clipped by 6 bases and J by 6 bases; unmatched bases: 5.

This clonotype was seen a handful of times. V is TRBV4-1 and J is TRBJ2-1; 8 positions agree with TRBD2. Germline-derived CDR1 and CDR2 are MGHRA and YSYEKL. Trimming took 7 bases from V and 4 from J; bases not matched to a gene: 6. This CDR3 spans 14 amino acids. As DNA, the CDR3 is TGCGCCAGCACATCAGGACTAGCTTACAATGAGCAGTTCTTC. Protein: CASTSGLAYNEQFF.

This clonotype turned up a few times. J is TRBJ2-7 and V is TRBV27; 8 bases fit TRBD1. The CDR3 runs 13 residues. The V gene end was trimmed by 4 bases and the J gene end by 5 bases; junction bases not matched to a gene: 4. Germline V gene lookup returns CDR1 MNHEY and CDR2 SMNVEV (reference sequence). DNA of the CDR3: TGTGCCAGCAGTTCCTCGGACAGGGACGAGCAGTACTTC. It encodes CASSSSDRDEQYF.

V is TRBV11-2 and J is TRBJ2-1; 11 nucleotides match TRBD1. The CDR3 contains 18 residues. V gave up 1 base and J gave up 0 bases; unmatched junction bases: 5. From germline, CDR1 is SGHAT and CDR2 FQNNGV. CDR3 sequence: CASSLVKDRGLSYNEQFF. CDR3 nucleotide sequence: TGTGCCAGCAGCTTAGTGAAGGACAGGGGGCTCTCCTACAATGAGCAGTTCTTC.